Below are 14 T cell receptor beta chains sequenced from a single sample in a study of response to subunit inactivated influenza vaccine. A single record per CDR3 protein comes from TCRdb applying MiXCR to the RT-PCR reads. The sample carries more than 400,000 distinct CDR3 sequences, approximately 11% recorded once. Specimen: PBMCs from blood, collected around seven weeks after vaccination. These receptors came from a man in his fifties who received an inactivated influenza vaccine.

The chain uses TRBV7-9 and TRBJ2-7; 7 positions match TRBD1. CDR3 length equals 13 residues. In germline, CDR1 is SEHNR, CDR2 FQNEAQ (reference sequence). The trim removed 1 base at V and 5 bases at J, leaving 2 bases unmatched. CDR3 DNA: TGTGCCAGCAGCTTAGACGGGACAGACGAGCAGTACTTC. This encodes CASSLDGTDEQYF.

This clonotype was detected only a few times. This chain joins TRBV6-6 and TRBJ1-1, with D perhaps matching TRBD1 (5 bases). CDR3 size: 13 residues. The germline V gene encodes CDR1 MNHNY and CDR2 SVGAGI (reference sequence). The V gene lost 7 bases and the J gene lost 2 bases, with 11 bases spanning the gap. CDR3: CASILTVNTEAFF. CDR3 in DNA: TGTGCCAGCATCCTGACAGTCAACACTGAAGCTTTCTTT.

This clonotype showed up many times. The chain joins TRBV5-1 to TRBJ2-5; TRBD1 is a possible D gene (6 bases). CDR1 and CDR2 (germline): SGHRS, YFSETQ. The CDR3 sequence is 13 residues long. With 5 bases removed from V and 2 bases from J, the gap between germline ends came to 10 bases. CDR3 amino acids: CASRTGTQETQYF. In nucleotides, the CDR3 is TGCGCCAGCAGAACGGGGACACAAGAGACCCAGTACTTC.

The J gene is TRBJ2-5, the V gene TRBV7-9; 8 nucleotides agree with TRBD1. CDR1 is SEHNR and CDR2 is FQNEAQ in the germline V gene (reference sequence). Losses at the gene ends were 1 base for V and 1 base for J; bases not matched to a gene: 5. The CDR3 consists of 16 residues. CDR3 bases: TGTGCCAGCAGCTTAGGTAGGACAGGGACCCAAGAGACCCAGTACTTC. It codes for CASSLGRTGTQETQYF.

The gene calls are TRBV10-3 and TRBJ2-3; 9 bases align to TRBD2. In germline, CDR1 is ENHRY, CDR2 SYGVKD. Trimming removed 4 bases from V and 3 bases from J; junction bases left unmatched: 11. The CDR3 spans 17 residues. The CDR3 nucleotides are TGTGCCATCAGTGCAACGACTAGCGGCAGCGGTACAGATACGCAGTATTTT. Its translation is CAISATTSGSGTDTQYF.

This clonotype showed up just a few times. The chain recombines TRBV12-3 or TRBV12-4 with TRBJ2-1; D may be TRBD1 or TRBD2 (5 bases each). The CDR3 has 12 amino acids. Trimming removed 5 bases from V and 11 bases from J, with 13 bases in between. The CDR3 spells CASSPGTFQQFF. For the CDR3, the DNA is TGTGCCAGCAGTCCGGGGACCTTCCAGCAGTTCTTC.

The sample holds a few counts of this clonotype. V is TRBV12-3 or TRBV12-4 and J is TRBJ2-7, with D possibly matching TRBD2 (6 bases). The CDR3 is 15 amino acids. V lost 4 bases and J 0 bases, leaving 13 bases between the germline ends. CDR3 sequence reads: CASSWGPGSSYEQYF. DNA of the CDR3: TGTGCCAGCAGTTGGGGACCCGGGAGCTCCTACGAGCAGTACTTC.

This clonotype came up a few times. The V call is TRBV11-2, the J call TRBJ2-3; TRBD2 aligns across 10 bases. Germline CDR1 is SGHAT and CDR2 is FQNNGV. J gave up 2 bases and V 5 bases, and 13 bases lay outside the gene matches. The CDR3 runs to 18 residues. CDR3 DNA sequence: TGTGCCAGCAGCCCCACGGTAGGACTAGCGGTAAACACAGATACGCAGTATTTT. Amino acid sequence: CASSPTVGLAVNTDTQYF.

V usage is TRBV27 and J usage is TRBJ2-1; 11 bases are shared with TRBD2. Per germline, CDR1 MNHEY and CDR2 SMNVEV (reference sequence). The V segment lost 6 bases and the J segment 7 bases; nucleotides outside the gene matches: 11. The CDR3 runs to 16 residues. CDR3 in DNA: TGTGCCAGCAGCCCGATAACTAGCGGGAGTTTAAATGAGCAGTTCTTC. Amino acid sequence: CASSPITSGSLNEQFF.

The V and J genes are TRBV7-2 and TRBJ2-3; possibly TRBD2 for D (5 bases). This CDR3 contains 17 residues. The germline CDR1 and CDR2 sequences are SGHTA and FQGNSA. V lost 2 bases and J lost 0, with 15 bases in between. The CDR3 nucleotides are TGTGCCAGCAGCTTACCCGGGGTAAAGGTTAGCACAGATACGCAGTATTTT. This gives the protein CASSLPGVKVSTDTQYF.

This clonotype was detected a few times. V usage is TRBV24-1 and J usage is TRBJ2-7, with D possibly being TRBD1 (6 bases). The V and J ends lost 4 bases and 5 bases respectively, with 11 bases between them. This CDR3 region has 13 residues. Per germline, CDR1 KGHDR and CDR2 SFDVKD. CDR3 in DNA: TGTGCCACCAGTGACTCGGGACAACACGAGCAGTACTTC. It yields the protein CATSDSGQHEQYF.

This clonotype has ten or more counts. The rearrangement joins TRBV20-1 to TRBJ2-3, with D tentatively TRBD2 (6 bases). The CDR3 extends over 16 amino acids. CDR1 is DFQATT, CDR2 SNEGSKA, per germline (reference sequence). V was cut by 5 bases and J by 0 bases, with 18 bases left in between. The CDR3 DNA reads as TGCAGTGCTCTCCCTCCATGGGGGGTTAGCACAGATACGCAGTATTTT. It codes for CSALPPWGVSTDTQYF.

This clonotype has ten or more counts. The chain joins TRBV5-4 to TRBJ2-7; the D call may be TRBD1 or TRBD2 (5 bases each). With 4 bases removed from V and 8 bases from J, the gap between germline ends came to 13 bases. Germline V gene sequence: CDR1 SGHNT, CDR2 YYREEE (reference sequence). The CDR3 is 12 residues long. In DNA form, the CDR3 reads TGTGCCAGCAGCCGGGCCGAGGGGAAGCAGTACTTC. Protein sequence: CASSRAEGKQYF.

J is TRBJ2-1 and V is TRBV12-3 or TRBV12-4; the match to TRBD2 covers 11 bases. Trimming cost V 3 bases and J 8 bases; bases outside gene matches: 6. This CDR3 has 15 residues. CDR3 sequence reads: CASSFGSGGEDEQFF. In nucleotides, the CDR3 is TGTGCCAGCAGTTTTGGTAGCGGGGGGGAGGATGAGCAGTTCTTC.